At least ten counts were recorded for the clone carrying this T cell receptor beta chain. Its matching antigen is unknown. Described time point: patch test 2, 6 weeks after DPC sensitization. Noted treatment: therapeutic diphenylcyclopropenone sensitization with weekly scalp DPC. The data belong to a study of human T cells and chemical hapten exposure. Study-wide context: Upper back patch tests used 0.01% DPC, scored after 6 days. Study results and caveats: The study found that PT1 expanded TCR counts correlated positively with patch test score.

TCRdb independently ran MiXCR on the RACE reads; one entry per CDR3 protein. Here the sample spans about 110,000 distinct CDR3 sequences, 9.2% being singletons. V dropped 1 base and J dropped 7 bases, with 10 bases sitting between them. The CDR3 has 13 amino acids. Germline loops: CDR1 SGHTA, CDR2 FQGNSA. This sequence joins TRBV7-2 and TRBJ1-2; D gene uncertain. This receptor was identified in a woman aged 35 to 49 with alopecia areata. Some clones in this sample may be carry-over from other donors' samples. The material sequenced was whole blood, taken in connection with sensitization to the hapten diphenylcyclopropenone (DPC). The CDR3 here is CASSLVSGGGYTF. In DNA, the CDR3 is TGTGCCAGCAGCTTAGTGTCTGGAGGTGGCTACACCTTC.